A selection of T cell receptor beta chains follows, all from one sample in a study of beta chain features in type 1 diabetes. Sequenced by immunoSEQ multiplex PCR; TCRdb stores in-frame clones only, minus some. This repertoire shows a few hundred thousand clones, 14% found once; its top ten account for over 5.5%. The sample was central memory CD4+ T cells from blood. The source of these receptors is a man aged 25-40 years in good health. The CDR3 runs from the conserved cysteine through the conserved F or W. A D gene is named only where the DNA matches it firmly. Size is omitted from some rows. Given values are once, few, many or a class for expanded clones.

CDR3nt: TGTGCCAGCAGTAGGACTAGCGGGAACACAGATACGCAGTATTTT
CDR3aa: CASSRTSGNTDTQYF
v_gene: TRBV7-9
j_gene: TRBJ2-3
d_gene: TRBD2
abundance: many

CDR3nt: TGCGCCAGCAGCGACAGGGGGTCCGGAAACACCATATATTTT
CDR3aa: CASSDRGSGNTIYF
v_gene: TRBV4-3
j_gene: TRBJ1-3
d_gene: TRBD1
abundance: few

CDR3nt: TGTGCCAGCAGCTCGGGGCCTGGGGGCGGATCACACTCAGATACGCAGTATTTT
CDR3aa: CASSSGPGGGSHSDTQYF
v_gene: TRBV11-2
j_gene: TRBJ2-3
d_gene: NA
abundance: few

CDR3nt: TGTGCCAGCAGCCACATCCGGGACAGGGGTGAGACCCAGTACTTC
CDR3aa: CASSHIRDRGETQYF
v_gene: TRBV14
j_gene: TRBJ2-5
d_gene: TRBD1
abundance: few

CDR3nt: TGTGCCAGTAGGGGGAGCGCCGGTAGCGGGAAGTTCAATGAGCAGTTCTTC
CDR3aa: CASRGSAGSGKFNEQFF
v_gene: TRBV19
j_gene: TRBJ2-1
d_gene: TRBD2
abundance: NA

CDR3nt: TGTGCCAGCAGCTTAGCTGGGGTGGAGACCCAGTACTTC
CDR3aa: CASSLAGVETQYF
v_gene: TRBV11-2
j_gene: TRBJ2-5
d_gene: NA
abundance: few

CDR3nt: TGTGCCAGCAGTAACACCGTCAGGGGCGGTGAGCAGTTCTTC
CDR3aa: CASSNTVRGGEQFF
v_gene: TRBV6-6
j_gene: TRBJ2-1
d_gene: NA
abundance: NA

CDR3nt: TGTGCCAGTAGTAGGACAGAAAATAGCAATCAGCCCCAGCATTTT
CDR3aa: CASSRTENSNQPQHF
v_gene: TRBV19
j_gene: TRBJ1-5
d_gene: NA
abundance: few

CDR3nt: TGTGCCATCAGTGAGAAAGAGTCTACTGGGGCCAACGTCCTGACTTTC
CDR3aa: CAISEKESTGANVLTF
v_gene: TRBV10-3
j_gene: TRBJ2-6
d_gene: NA
abundance: NA

CDR3nt: TGTGCCAGCCAAGGCTGGGGGGGCAGGGTTATATTCACAGATACGCAGTATTTT
CDR3aa: CASQGWGGRVIFTDTQYF
v_gene: TRBV28
j_gene: TRBJ2-3
d_gene: NA
abundance: NA

CDR3nt: TGCGCCAGCAGCTTGGCCGAAGGGCTTAAAGGCTACACCTTC
CDR3aa: CASSLAEGLKGYTF
v_gene: TRBV5-1
j_gene: TRBJ1-2
d_gene: NA
abundance: few

CDR3nt: TGTGCCAGCGGGGGGTCTGGCTACACCTTC
CDR3aa: CASGGSGYTF
v_gene: TRBV6-6
j_gene: TRBJ1-2
d_gene: NA
abundance: medium-sized

CDR3nt: TGTGCCAGCAGTGAATGGGACAGAGTATATGGCTACACCTTC
CDR3aa: CASSEWDRVYGYTF
v_gene: TRBV2
j_gene: TRBJ1-2
d_gene: TRBD1
abundance: NA

CDR3nt: TGTGCCAGCAGTTACACCGTCGGGGGCCCAGATACGCAGTATTTT
CDR3aa: CASSYTVGGPDTQYF
v_gene: TRBV6-5
j_gene: TRBJ2-3
d_gene: NA
abundance: many